This T cell receptor (beta chain) was observed in a study of control samples from healthy donors and cancer patients. The protocol was immunoSEQ multiplex PCR, while the TCRdb copy is restricted to in-frame clones and leaves out a portion. The sample includes fewer than 200,000 clones, 90% to 95% of them seen just once. Germline V gene data show CDR1 as MDHEN and CDR2 as SYDVKM. The CDR3 sequence is 14 residues long. V lost 5 bases and J lost 5, with 16 bases in between. The sequencing sample was made of PBMCs. J is TRBJ2-7 and V is TRBV28; D not certain. This sequence was found in a man aged 55 to 70 with colorectal cancer. CDR3 sequence (DNA): TGTGCCAGCAGTCCCACAGCAGCTATGGACGAGCAGTACTTC. Protein: CASSPTAAMDEQYF.